The sequence of this T cell receptor beta chain was determined in a study of shared clonotypes between healthy human individuals. General study points: Naive subsets usually exceeded memory subsets in estimated richness. Among donors, sharing of clonotypes was expected to be affected by sequencing depth.

Positive CCR7 selection of CD45RO-negative cells yielded the naive CD8 cells, and terminally differentiated effector memory CD45RA+ cells were excluded. The trim removed 4 bases at V and 0 bases at J, leaving 5 bases unmatched. CDR3 length: 15 residues. The germline V gene has CDR1 MNHEY and CDR2 SMNVEV (reference sequence). Concerning this clone itself: The target antigen is unknown.

For every subset, genomic DNA was evenly distributed across several immunoSEQ plates. The assay was immunoSEQ multiplex PCR, and TCRdb's table has in-frame clones only and misses some. The data hold about 2 million clones, with about 95% observed a single time. The sequenced material came from naive CD8+ T cells sorted from blood. The origin of this receptor is a man aged 18-30 years in good health. The chain couples TRBV27 to TRBJ1-1; 7 positions agree with TRBD1. CDR3 DNA sequence: TGTGCCAGCAGTTCCTGGACAGGCATGAACACTGAAGCTTTCTTT. Translating it yields CASSSWTGMNTEAFF.